The rows below give T cell receptor beta chains drawn from one sample of a study of shared clonotypes between healthy human individuals. Libraries were prepared by immunoSEQ multiplex PCR; TCRdb keeps only in-frame clonotypes and omits some of them. The sample has about 2.4 million clones, 93% seen once. Source material: naive CD4+ T cells from PBMCs. The receptors come from a man between 18 and 35 years old in good health. Some clones in this sample may be carry-over from other donors' samples. CDR3s include the opening cysteine and the closing phenylalanine or tryptophan. The D gene is left open where the match is weak. Not all rows give a size; the values are once, few, many and, for expanded clones, a class.

V gene: TRBV9; D gene: .; clone size: .; J gene: TRBJ2-3; CDR3 DNA: TGTGCCAGCAGCGTAGCGGGGCCTAGCACAGATACGCAGTATTTT; CDR3 protein: CASSVAGPSTDTQYF
V gene: TRBV28; D gene: TRBD2; clone size: .; J gene: TRBJ2-2; CDR3 DNA: TGTGCCAGCAGCATTAGCGGGAGAAAGACCGGGGAGCTGTTTTTT; CDR3 protein: CASSISGRKTGELFF
V gene: TRBV27; D gene: .; clone size: .; J gene: TRBJ1-1; CDR3 DNA: TGTGCCAGCAGCCTCGGGGGGAAAAACACTGAAGCTTTCTTT; CDR3 protein: CASSLGGKNTEAFF
V gene: TRBV4-1; D gene: .; clone size: once; J gene: TRBJ1-2; CDR3 DNA: TGCGCCAGCAGCCAGGGGGCCGGCTATGGCTACACCTTC; CDR3 protein: CASSQGAGYGYTF
V gene: TRBV27; D gene: TRBD2; clone size: .; J gene: TRBJ2-1; CDR3 DNA: TGTGCCAGCAGAAGACTAGCGGGAGGGCCCGATGAGCAGTTCTTC; CDR3 protein: CASRRLAGGPDEQFF
V gene: TRBV4-2; D gene: .; clone size: .; J gene: TRBJ2-7; CDR3 DNA: TGTGCCAGCAGCCAAGATGCCAGGAGCTCCTACGAGCAGTACTTC; CDR3 protein: CASSQDARSSYEQYF
V gene: TRBV7-2; D gene: TRBD2; clone size: .; J gene: TRBJ2-2; CDR3 DNA: TGTGCCAGCAGCTCCGGGACTAGGGGGACCGGGGAGCTGTTTTTT; CDR3 protein: CASSSGTRGTGELFF
V gene: TRBV18; D gene: .; clone size: .; J gene: TRBJ1-4; CDR3 DNA: TGTGCCAGCTCACGTTCCATTCCTGCAACTAATGAAAAACTGTTTTTT; CDR3 protein: CASSRSIPATNEKLFF
V gene: TRBV10-3; D gene: TRBD1; clone size: .; J gene: TRBJ1-6; CDR3 DNA: TGTGCCATCAGCCCAGACAGGGGAAGGAATTCACCCCTCCACTTT; CDR3 protein: CAISPDRGRNSPLHF
V gene: TRBV5-1; D gene: .; clone size: .; J gene: TRBJ1-1; CDR3 DNA: TGCGCCAGCAGCTTGGTGGGGCCGCCGAACACTGAAGCTTTCTTT; CDR3 protein: CASSLVGPPNTEAFF
V gene: TRBV19; D gene: .; clone size: once; J gene: TRBJ2-6; CDR3 DNA: TGTGCCAGTACCGAGCCAGGGCTTGGGGCCAACGTCCTGACTTTC; CDR3 protein: CASTEPGLGANVLTF
V gene: TRBV5-1; D gene: .; clone size: .; J gene: TRBJ2-5; CDR3 DNA: TGCGCCAGCAGCTCCCCAGGTTGGGGGGAGACCCAGTACTTC; CDR3 protein: CASSSPGWGETQYF
V gene: TRBV11-3; D gene: .; clone size: .; J gene: TRBJ2-7; CDR3 DNA: TGTGCCAGCAGCTTAGGGGGACTTTCTGGCGAGCAGTACTTC; CDR3 protein: CASSLGGLSGEQYF
V gene: TRBV9; D gene: .; clone size: .; J gene: TRBJ1-1; CDR3 DNA: TGTGCCACCTCAAGCCTCGAAGGAGGAGATTATGAAGCTTTCTTT; CDR3 protein: CATSSLEGGDYEAFF
V gene: TRBV4-1; D gene: TRBD1; clone size: .; J gene: TRBJ2-7; CDR3 DNA: TGCGCCAGCAGCCAGATGGACAGGGAGGTCTACGAGCAGTACTTC; CDR3 protein: CASSQMDREVYEQYF
V gene: TRBV27; D gene: .; clone size: .; J gene: TRBJ2-3; CDR3 DNA: TGTGCCAGCAGTTTGACAGTTAGCACAGATACGCAGTATTTT; CDR3 protein: CASSLTVSTDTQYF
V gene: TRBV6-5; D gene: .; clone size: .; J gene: TRBJ2-6; CDR3 DNA: TGTGCCAGCAGTTACTCGACCGGGGCCAACGTCCTGACTTTC; CDR3 protein: CASSYSTGANVLTF
V gene: TRBV28; D gene: .; clone size: .; J gene: TRBJ2-5; CDR3 DNA: TGTGCCAGCAGTGGGACCTCGGGGACCCAGTACTTC; CDR3 protein: CASSGTSGTQYF
V gene: TRBV7-3; D gene: .; clone size: .; J gene: TRBJ2-5; CDR3 DNA: TGTGCCAGCAGCTACCAGCTCGGGGAGACCCAGTACTTC; CDR3 protein: CASSYQLGETQYF
V gene: TRBV7-2; D gene: TRBD2; clone size: .; J gene: TRBJ2-3; CDR3 DNA: TGTGCCAGCAGCTTTACTAGCGGGATCACAGATACGCAGTATTTT; CDR3 protein: CASSFTSGITDTQYF
V gene: TRBV18; D gene: .; clone size: .; J gene: TRBJ2-3; CDR3 DNA: TGTGCCAGCTCACCGACGGCTGAGATCGCTACGCAGTATTTT; CDR3 protein: CASSPTAEIATQYF
V gene: TRBV19; D gene: .; clone size: .; J gene: TRBJ1-1; CDR3 DNA: TGTGCCAGTAGTCCTCGACGTACTGAAGCTTTCTTT; CDR3 protein: CASSPRRTEAFF
V gene: TRBV7-3; D gene: .; clone size: .; J gene: TRBJ2-1; CDR3 DNA: TGTGCCAGCAGTTCAACAGGGTTAAATGAGCAGTTCTTC; CDR3 protein: CASSSTGLNEQFF
V gene: TRBV19; D gene: .; clone size: once; J gene: TRBJ2-7; CDR3 DNA: TGTGCCAGTAGTAGAGGCTCAAGCTCCTACGAGCAGTACTTC; CDR3 protein: CASSRGSSSYEQYF
V gene: TRBV4-2; D gene: TRBD1; clone size: .; J gene: TRBJ1-1; CDR3 DNA: TGTGCCAGCAGCTCCCGGGACAGACCGACTGAAGCTTTCTTT; CDR3 protein: CASSSRDRPTEAFF
V gene: TRBV7-9; D gene: TRBD1; clone size: .; J gene: TRBJ1-2; CDR3 DNA: TGTGCCAGCAGCCCAAGGGGGACAGGGGCCTATGGCTACACCTTC; CDR3 protein: CASSPRGTGAYGYTF
V gene: TRBV29-1; D gene: TRBD2; clone size: once; J gene: TRBJ2-3; CDR3 DNA: TGCAGCGTTCGAGGTCTGCGGGAGGGAAGCACAGATACGCAGTATTTT; CDR3 protein: CSVRGLREGSTDTQYF
V gene: TRBV25-1; D gene: TRBD1; clone size: .; J gene: TRBJ1-1; CDR3 DNA: TGTGCCAGCACTCAGGACAGGGCTAACGCTTTCTTT; CDR3 protein: CASTQDRANAFF
V gene: TRBV5-4; D gene: .; clone size: .; J gene: TRBJ1-2; CDR3 DNA: TGTGCCAGCAGACCCGACCGGGATACAGGCGTTTATGGCTACACCTTC; CDR3 protein: CASRPDRDTGVYGYTF
V gene: TRBV7-2; D gene: TRBD1; clone size: .; J gene: TRBJ1-5; CDR3 DNA: TGTGCCAGCGAAGCGGGACAGGGTCGCAATCAGCCCCAGCATTTT; CDR3 protein: CASEAGQGRNQPQHF
V gene: TRBV4-1; D gene: .; clone size: .; J gene: TRBJ2-3; CDR3 DNA: TGCGCCAGCAGCCGCCCTGGGGGCACCAGAGGCACAGATACGCAGTATTTT; CDR3 protein: CASSRPGGTRGTDTQYF
V gene: TRBV5-1; D gene: TRBD1; clone size: once; J gene: TRBJ2-2; CDR3 DNA: TGCGCCAGCAGCTCAAACAGGGGACCCAACACCGGGGAGCTGTTTTTT; CDR3 protein: CASSSNRGPNTGELFF
V gene: TRBV11-2; D gene: TRBD2; clone size: .; J gene: TRBJ2-7; CDR3 DNA: TGTGCCAGCACTCAAGTCAGCGGGAGTTACGAGCAGTACTTC; CDR3 protein: CASTQVSGSYEQYF
V gene: TRBV5-1; D gene: .; clone size: .; J gene: TRBJ1-1; CDR3 DNA: TGCGCCAGCAGCAGCGCACCGGAGGACACTGAAGCTTTCTTT; CDR3 protein: CASSSAPEDTEAFF
V gene: TRBV28; D gene: .; clone size: .; J gene: TRBJ2-4; CDR3 DNA: TGTGCCACCTCAAAAGTGGCCAAAAACATTCAGTACTTC; CDR3 protein: CATSKVAKNIQYF
V gene: TRBV28; D gene: .; clone size: .; J gene: TRBJ2-5; CDR3 DNA: TGTGCCAGCAGGCCGGGGTACCAAGAGACCCAGTACTTC; CDR3 protein: CASRPGYQETQYF
V gene: TRBV5-1; D gene: TRBD2; clone size: .; J gene: TRBJ2-7; CDR3 DNA: TGCGCCAGCAGCTTGGTGTCTAGCGGGAGGTTCTCCTACGAGCAGTACTTC; CDR3 protein: CASSLVSSGRFSYEQYF
V gene: TRBV25-1; D gene: .; clone size: .; J gene: TRBJ2-3; CDR3 DNA: TGTGCCAGCAGAGTAGGTGGGCACAACACAGATACGCAGTATTTT; CDR3 protein: CASRVGGHNTDTQYF
V gene: TRBV14; D gene: TRBD2; clone size: .; J gene: TRBJ2-1; CDR3 DNA: TGTGCCAGCAGCCAGGAGACTAGCGGGGCGCGAGAGCAGTTCTTC; CDR3 protein: CASSQETSGAREQFF
V gene: TRBV9; D gene: TRBD2; clone size: .; J gene: TRBJ2-4; CDR3 DNA: TGTGCCAGCAGCCCCTCATCGGCGGGGGGCCAAAACATTCAGTACTTC; CDR3 protein: CASSPSSAGGQNIQYF
V gene: TRBV7-6; D gene: .; clone size: .; J gene: TRBJ1-4; CDR3 DNA: TGTGCCAGCAGCTTAGCCCACACAGGTGGGTTGGAAAAACTGTTTTTT; CDR3 protein: CASSLAHTGGLEKLFF
V gene: TRBV7-2; D gene: TRBD1; clone size: .; J gene: TRBJ1-1; CDR3 DNA: TGTGCCAGCAGCTTTTGGACAGGGCGGAACACTGAAGCTTTCTTT; CDR3 protein: CASSFWTGRNTEAFF
V gene: TRBV29-1; D gene: .; clone size: .; J gene: TRBJ2-5; CDR3 DNA: TGCAGCGTTCTGGAGGGGCAAGAGACCCAGTACTTC; CDR3 protein: CSVLEGQETQYF